The clone carrying this T cell receptor (beta chain) was observed once. The record originates from a study of T cell changes during pregnancy in multiple sclerosis. Libraries were prepared by immunoSEQ multiplex PCR; TCRdb keeps only in-frame clonotypes and omits some of them. The top ten clones hold around 0.89% of a sample with around 70,000 clones, roughly nine tenths of them seen once. Trimming cost V 8 bases and J 4 bases, with 12 bases left between them. Germline V gene lookup returns CDR1 SGHTA and CDR2 FQGTGA. The length of the CDR3 is 13 residues. The TCR was taken from a female donor with multiple sclerosis, enrolled in a pregnancy study. V and J are TRBV7-3 and TRBJ2-1; tentatively, D is TRBD2 (5 bases). The specimen was peripheral blood, collected in the second trimester of pregnancy. The CDR3: CASAMGAYNEQFF. Written as DNA, the CDR3 is TGTGCCAGCGCCATGGGAGCTTACAATGAGCAGTTCTTC.